A selection of T cell receptor beta chains follows, all from one sample in a study of blood T cell repertoires in COVID-19. Sequencing was performed with immunoSEQ multiplex PCR; in TCRdb, only in-frame clones are kept and a portion is missing. The sample carries 250,000 to 300,000 clones, 85% recorded once. Specimen: peripheral blood. The receptor set was obtained from a man aged 45-65 years with active or convalescent COVID-19. Each CDR3 is given with its conserved first and last residue. A D gene is named only where the DNA matches it firmly. Not every row has a clone size; where given, it reads once, few, many or a size class.

v_call	j_call	clone_size	d_call	cdr3_aa	cdr3_nt
TRBV6-5	TRBJ2-4	-	TRBD1	CASNAGGTVKNIQYF	TGTGCCAGCAATGCAGGTGGGACAGTCAAAAACATTCAGTACTTC
TRBV15	TRBJ1-4	-	-	CATSEDPARVTEKLFF	TGTGCCACCAGCGAGGATCCTGCCAGGGTCACCGAAAAACTGTTTTTT
TRBV28	TRBJ2-3	-	-	CASKKRNTQYF	TGTGCCAGCAAGAAGAGAAATACGCAGTATTTT
TRBV5-1	TRBJ1-2	-	TRBD1	CASSLLGTGTGYTF	TGCGCCAGCAGCCTCCTGGGGACAGGGACCGGCTACACCTTC
TRBV11-2	TRBJ1-2	-	-	CASSLVSGGLYGYTF	TGTGCCAGCAGCTTAGTCTCGGGGGGCCTCTATGGCTACACCTTC
TRBV2	TRBJ2-3	-	-	CATRPGVSSTDTQYF	TGTGCCACCCGGCCAGGGGTCTCTAGCACAGATACGCAGTATTTT
TRBV5-1	TRBJ2-4	-	TRBD2	CASSPTGLAAAKNIQYF	TGCGCCAGCAGCCCAACAGGACTAGCGGCAGCCAAAAACATTCAGTACTTC
TRBV4-1	TRBJ1-5	-	-	CASSLGNQPQHF	TGCGCCAGCAGCCTAGGCAATCAGCCCCAGCATTTT
TRBV7-9	TRBJ2-1	-	-	CASSLQADPYNEQFF	TGTGCCAGCAGCCTACAGGCGGACCCTTACAATGAGCAGTTCTTC
TRBV6-4	TRBJ2-1	-	-	CASRLDEQFF	TGTGCCAGCAGGCTAGATGAGCAGTTCTTC
TRBV15	TRBJ1-5	-	-	CATSRDRGSNQPQHF	TGTGCCACCAGCAGAGATAGGGGTAGCAATCAGCCCCAGCATTTT
TRBV15	TRBJ1-4	few	TRBD1	CATSRDGTANEKLFF	TGTGCCACCAGCAGAGACGGGACAGCTAATGAAAAACTGTTTTTT
TRBV14	TRBJ2-1	once	TRBD2	CASSQGGGWNEQFF	TGTGCCAGCAGCCAAGGGGGGGGATGGAATGAGCAGTTCTTC
TRBV5-5	TRBJ1-2	few	-	CASIPVVGSGNGIGYTF	TGTGCCAGCATCCCTGTGGTGGGATCGGGAAACGGCATAGGCTACACCTTC
TRBV9	TRBJ2-7	many	-	CASSPPGNNEQYF	TGTGCCAGCAGCCCTCCAGGGAACAACGAGCAGTACTTC
TRBV27	TRBJ1-5	-	-	CASSLSWRENQPQHF	TGTGCCAGCAGTTTATCGTGGAGGGAAAATCAGCCCCAGCATTTT
TRBV6-5	TRBJ2-7	-	TRBD2	CASSYGGIAGGRQYF	TGTGCCAGCAGTTACGGAGGGATAGCGGGGGGTAGGCAGTACTTC
TRBV29-1	TRBJ2-7	-	TRBD2	CSVYGTSRNYEQYF	TGCAGCGTTTACGGGACTAGCAGGAACTACGAGCAGTACTTC
TRBV24-1	TRBJ2-3	-	TRBD2	CATSDVAGGGTDTQYF	TGTGCCACCAGTGATGTAGCGGGAGGGGGAACAGATACGCAGTATTTT
TRBV30	TRBJ1-5	-	-	CAWSVRDNQPQHF	TGTGCCTGGAGTGTGAGGGACAATCAGCCCCAGCATTTT
TRBV2	TRBJ1-2	-	-	CASMGAGNEYGYTF	TGTGCCAGCATGGGGGCCGGGAATGAGTATGGCTACACCTTC
TRBV2	TRBJ2-2	few	-	CASSLTGTVTGELFF	TGTGCCAGCAGTCTAACAGGGACGGTCACCGGGGAGCTGTTTTTT
TRBV7-2	TRBJ2-7	-	TRBD2	CASAHKSGVRDEQYF	TGTGCCAGCGCTCACAAAAGCGGGGTTCGGGACGAGCAGTACTTC
TRBV11-3	TRBJ2-5	-	-	CASSLGTGTGQETQYF	TGTGCCAGCAGCTTAGGCACGGGAACAGGGCAAGAGACCCAGTACTTC
TRBV27	TRBJ1-2	few	-	CASGTQTARYGYTF	TGTGCCAGCGGTACCCAGACAGCCCGCTATGGCTACACCTTC
TRBV7-9	TRBJ2-7	-	TRBD1	CASSLGTGALYEQYF	TGTGCCAGCAGCTTAGGGACAGGGGCCCTATACGAGCAGTACTTC
TRBV12-3/TRBV12-4	TRBJ1-3	-	-	CASRTAAGNTIYF	TGTGCCAGCAGGACAGCCGCTGGAAACACCATATATTTT
TRBV28	TRBJ1-3	-	-	CASSTRQALSGNTIYF	TGTGCCAGCAGTACACGACAGGCGCTCTCTGGAAACACCATATATTTT
TRBV10-3	TRBJ2-1	once	TRBD2	CAIGLADEQFF	TGTGCCATCGGGCTAGCGGATGAGCAGTTCTTC
TRBV7-9	TRBJ2-5	-	-	CASSGSGETQYF	TGTGCCAGCAGTGGAAGCGGAGAGACCCAGTACTTC
TRBV12-5	TRBJ1-1	once	-	CASGPSRGRGTEAFF	TGTGCTAGTGGTCCCTCGCGGGGCCGTGGCACTGAAGCTTTCTTT
TRBV27	TRBJ2-1	-	TRBD2	CATLSGSVRNEQFF	TGTGCCACGCTTAGCGGGAGTGTTAGGAATGAGCAGTTCTTC
TRBV28	TRBJ1-3	-	-	CASSLWRISGNTIYF	TGTGCCAGCAGTTTATGGAGGATTTCTGGAAACACCATATATTTT
TRBV20-1	TRBJ1-1	-	-	CSASRPNRQVNTEAFF	TGCAGTGCTAGTAGGCCCAACAGACAGGTGAACACTGAAGCTTTCTTT
TRBV10-1	TRBJ1-1	-	-	CASSENAGDGAFF	TGCGCCAGCAGTGAAAACGCGGGGGATGGAGCTTTCTTT
TRBV11-2	TRBJ2-1	-	-	CASSLDQGSYNEQFF	TGTGCCAGCAGCTTAGATCAGGGCTCCTACAATGAGCAGTTCTTC
TRBV19	TRBJ1-1	few	TRBD1	CASSMDPRGAFF	TGTGCCAGTAGTATGGACCCCAGGGGGGCTTTCTTT
TRBV7-3	TRBJ2-2	-	TRBD1	CASSPGTGGTGELFF	TGTGCCAGCAGTCCCGGGACAGGGGGCACCGGGGAGCTGTTTTTT
TRBV7-3	TRBJ1-1	-	-	CASSTTGSEAFF	TGTGCCAGCAGCACCACAGGGTCTGAAGCTTTCTTT
TRBV11-1	TRBJ1-1	-	-	CASSSGAGAGNTEAFF	TGTGCCAGCAGCTCCGGAGCAGGTGCGGGGAACACTGAAGCTTTCTTT
TRBV19	TRBJ1-5	-	-	CASSIDSWAQPQHF	TGTGCCAGTAGTATAGATTCTTGGGCTCAGCCCCAGCATTTT
TRBV6-6	TRBJ1-1	-	-	CASSYSVRDRSAFF	TGTGCCAGCAGTTACTCCGTCCGAGACAGATCTGCTTTCTTT
TRBV5-5	TRBJ1-5	-	TRBD1	CASSSKPGQGAGQPQHF	TGTGCCAGCAGCTCAAAACCGGGACAGGGGGCAGGTCAGCCCCAGCATTTT
TRBV5-1	TRBJ2-2	-	-	CASSFDGYPGELFF	TGCGCCAGCAGCTTTGACGGGTACCCCGGGGAGCTGTTTTTT
TRBV19	TRBJ1-2	few	TRBD1	CASTDRASENGYTF	TGTGCCAGTACCGACAGGGCGAGCGAGAATGGCTACACCTTC
TRBV13	TRBJ2-6	-	-	CASSFNLARSGANVLTF	TGTGCCAGCAGCTTTAATCTAGCGCGCTCTGGGGCCAACGTCCTGACTTTC